This TCR beta chain stems from a study of shared clonotypes between healthy human individuals (dated by TCRdb to about 2020). Regarding the study in general: A couple of women and a few men aged 18 to 49 years were included in the cohort. Per donor, leukapheresis produced somewhere between about 0.8 and 9 billion PBMCs. The study deeply sequenced blood TCR repertoires of about five healthy adults to estimate repertoire size and the extent of clonotype sharing between individuals. Libraries were prepared and TCR repertoires were sequenced by different laboratories using diverse techniques, in order to increase sequencing depth and limit assay-specific biases. For each donor, CD4 naive and CD4 memory were each run on three plates, CD8 naive on two plates, and CD8 memory on one plate. General findings and caveats noted by the study authors: Estimated clonotype richness was generally larger for naive than for memory subsets. Compared with non-shared clonotypes, clonotypes shared by all four sorted-subset donors had higher generation probabilities. Sampling was restricted to blood, and TCR repertoires in tissue are likely to differ from TCR repertoires in blood. Even with the large sequencing depth, rarefaction of the sorted-subset datasets indicated that sequencing was incomplete. Because the study included a small number of donors, the genetic and exposure-history diversity represented was limited. Around 5% of naive CD4, 3.5% of naive CD8, approximately 2.2% of memory CD4, and 0.4% of memory CD8 clonotypes were shared across several donors. Based on pairwise subsampling, the degree of clonotype sharing among donors was expected to be affected by sequencing depth.

In the germline V gene, CDR1 corresponds to SQVTM and CDR2 to ANQGSEA. V gives up 7 bases and J gives up 5 bases, and the segment between their germline ends measures 20 bases. From its cysteine to its phenylalanine, the CDR3 spans 14 amino acids. Left in the record is the CDR3 DNA by itself, 42 bases read in frame from the first base. In the case of this clone: Its specific antigen is unknown. Base qualities are not at hand, and no much larger clone is one base apart.

Donors were healthy HIV-negative adults with no recently reported acute infections or vaccinations. Every donor was a Caucasian adult living in Nashville, Tennessee, USA. CD4+ T cells were enriched by magnetic negative selection, after which naive cells were positively selected on CD45RA and the negative fraction was taken as the memory subset. Blood was obtained by leukapheresis, after which PBMCs were separated by Ficoll-Histopaque density gradient centrifugation and cryopreserved in liquid nitrogen vapor phase. Analytical flow cytometry was used to check the purity and quantity of every magnetically sorted T cell population. Each sorted fraction had its genomic DNA isolated and then quantified by UV absorbance on a Nanodrop 2000c. TCR CDR3 regions were amplified from genomic DNA by multiplex PCR using the deep immunoSEQ assay. Extracted genomic DNA from each cell subset was distributed evenly across all wells of several immunoSEQ 96-well plates, and each plate was treated as a replicate. Each replicate PCR for sorted subsets received about 0.2 ug genomic DNA, equal to tens of thousands of T cell genomes. Purified libraries were measured with a Qubit 3.0 fluorometer, size-checked on a Bioanalyzer 2100, and measured again with the KAPA Library Quantification kit. Each immunoSEQ 96-well plate was sequenced on its own single-read 150-cycle Illumina NextSeq 550 flow cell. Regarding the original processing steps: Because only junctional sequences without quality scores were contained in the immunoSEQ output, filtering matching that applied to full-length reads could not be performed. Sequences were annotated with PyIR, a Python wrapper for IgBLAST v1.9, and V/J genes and CDR3 were assigned using IMGT germline references. Any read was removed if the V/J assignment was weak (E-value above 1e-6), the CDR3 was missing, or the read contained stop codons, out-of-frame junctions, or ambiguous translated residues. A V3J clonotype was defined by an identical inferred V gene, J gene, and CDR3 amino acid sequence. The percentage overlap between two repertoires was calculated by dividing the number of shared unique clonotypes by the size of the smaller repertoire. Repertoire richness was assessed with RTK rarefaction, the Chao1 estimator, and Recon v2.1 estimates of unobserved clonotypes. Generation probabilities were computed with OLGA for all TCRbeta clonotypes obtained by the gDNA method from several donors. The source is immuneACCESS, and TCRdb retained only in-frame sequences with V and J called. Part of the clones is not carried over; for the studies checked, unresolved V genes explain less than half of this, and the remainder is unexplained. Clone size and the V and J calls come from that table; the DNA yielded D and trimming. This sample gives roughly 500,000 clones in total; approximately 95% of them show up just once. The ten most abundant clones make up around 0.067% of the sample.

The specimen sequenced was naive CD4+ T cells sorted from blood. Per the publication, the cell subset or site label means: CD45RA+ positively selected. This receptor was obtained from a woman aged 25-40 years in good health. This chain is built from TRBV29-1 and TRBJ2-5, and TRBD1 may be the D gene, going by 7 matching bases. The CDR3 here reads CSATIQGTVETQYF. The DNA is as follows: TGCAGCGCTACAATACAGGGGACTGTGGAGACCCAGTACTTC. The reference TRBV29-1 and TRBJ2-5 proteins fill in what lies around the CDR3, so the full variable domain reads SAVISQKPSRDICQRGTSLTIQCQVDSQVTMMFWYRQQPGQSLTLIATANQGSEATYESGFVIDKFPISRPNLTFSTLTVSNMSPEDSSIYLCSATIQGTVETQYFGPGTRLLVL.